What follows are 25 T cell receptor beta chains derived from one specimen sequenced in a study of cytomegalovirus exposure and HLA in healthy donors. PCR primers comprised 60 Vbeta and 13 Jbeta primers. Profiled with immunoSEQ multiplex PCR; TCRdb holds only in-frame clones, not every one. Among 120,000 or so clones listed, around four fifths were seen once. Source material: PBMCs. The receptor set was obtained from a man aged 40-55 years in good health and CMV-seronegative.

The chain uses TRBV19 and TRBJ2-1; 13 nucleotides align to TRBD2. Trimming at V came to 6 bases and at J to 7 bases, leaving 3 bases not matched to a gene. Germline V gene lookup returns CDR1 LNHDA and CDR2 SQIVND (reference sequence). This CDR3 is 14 amino acids long. CDR3 region: CASRLAGGRNEQFF. CDR3 DNA: TGTGCCAGTAGACTAGCGGGAGGGCGGAATGAGCAGTTCTTC.

The chain links TRBV2 to TRBJ1-1, with 9 bases fitting TRBD1. V dropped 6 bases and J dropped 8; count of bases not matched to a gene: 7. This CDR3 comprises 13 residues. From germline, CDR1 is SNHLY and CDR2 FYNNEI. CDR3 coding DNA: TGTGCCAGCAGCGGACAGGGGTCGGCCGAAGCTTTCTTT. Protein sequence: CASSGQGSAEAFF.

This clone was counted between two and nine times. This is likely an artifact of a read error, given a far larger clone one base away. The chain is built from TRBV4-3 and TRBJ2-1, with 12 bases matching TRBD2. CDR1 is LGHNA and CDR2 is YSLEER in the germline V gene. J gave up 4 bases and V 1 base, and 2 bases lay outside the gene matches. The CDR3 totals 16 residues. The chain's CDR3 is CASSQGLAGGYNEQFF. As DNA, the CDR3 is TGCGCCAGCAGCCAAGGTCTAGCGGGGGGGTACAATGAGCAGTTCTTC.

The rearrangement joins TRBV19 to TRBJ2-5; tentative D call: TRBD2 (5 bases). The J call could be wrong; TRBJ2-7 is a better fit for the DNA end. This CDR3 comprises 14 residues. Germline CDR1 reads LNHDA; CDR2 reads SQIVND (reference sequence). The CDR3 protein is CASSITGGVYEQYF. In nucleotides, the CDR3 is TGTGCCAGTAGTATTACTGGAGGTGTTTACGAGCAGTACTTC.

The chain couples TRBV5-6 to TRBJ2-1; 10 positions match TRBD2. The CDR3 length is 16 residues. Trimming removed 1 base from V and 8 bases from J; junction bases left unmatched: 9. CDR1 and CDR2 (germline): SGHDT, YYEEEE. The CDR3 sequence: CASSLTLAGSMDEQFF. The CDR3 DNA sequence: TGTGCCAGCAGCTTGACACTAGCGGGATCGATGGATGAGCAGTTCTTC.

The J gene is TRBJ2-7, the V gene TRBV18; D is possibly TRBD2 (7 bases). The CDR3 has 15 residues. Germline CDR1 KGHSH, CDR2 LQKENI. V lost 1 base and J lost 6, with 16 bases in between. DNA of the CDR3: TGTGCCAGCTCACCACGAGGGGGGGTTAGGGTCGAGCAGTACTTC. Residues: CASSPRGGVRVEQYF.

The chain couples TRBV19 to TRBJ1-1; no clear D gene. Germline V gives CDR1 LNHDA, CDR2 SQIVND (reference sequence). The CDR3 runs to 14 residues. Trimming stripped 3 bases from V and 1 base from J, with 9 bases between. CDR3 bases: TGTGCCAGTAGTATGGAGTACCGGAACACTGAAGCTTTCTTT. This translates into CASSMEYRNTEAFF.

The V gene is TRBV5-4, the J gene TRBJ1-5; D is possibly TRBD1 (5 bases). The CDR3 spans 15 residues. Per the germline V gene, CDR1 is SGHNT and CDR2 is YYREEE (reference sequence). Trimming took off 1 base at V and 4 bases at J, with 12 bases between the two ends. The CDR3 DNA sequence: TGTGCCAGCAGCTTGAGACAGCCCGAAAATCAGCCCCAGCATTTT. Its protein product is CASSLRQPENQPQHF.

This chain uses TRBV5-1 with TRBJ2-5; 7 positions match TRBD2. The J segment lost 1 base and the V segment lost 6 bases, leaving 3 bases of the junction unmatched. The CDR3 spans 13 residues. Germline lookup yields CDR1 SGHRS and CDR2 YFSETQ. The CDR3: CASNTGGQETQYF. The DNA for the CDR3 is TGCGCCAGCAACACGGGGGGCCAAGAGACCCAGTACTTC.

V usage is TRBV7-2 and J usage is TRBJ1-3; D unclear. The CDR3 consists of 16 residues. CDR1 and CDR2 (germline): SGHTA, FQGNSA. The V end was cut by 1 base, the J end by 4 bases, with 14 bases between. This CDR3 reads CASSLVVGSLGNTIYF. The CDR3 region has the DNA TGTGCCAGCAGCTTAGTGGTGGGGAGCTTGGGAAACACCATATATTTT.

The rearrangement joins TRBV27 to TRBJ1-4; TRBD1 agrees at 11 bases. V lost 3 bases to trimming and J lost 13 bases; unmatched junction nucleotides: 7. The CDR3 is 14 residues long. Germline V lookup: CDR1 MNHEY, CDR2 SMNVEV (reference sequence). Here the CDR3 DNA reads TGTGCCAGCAGTTTTCAACCGGGGACAGGGGGACTGTTTTTT. As protein: CASSFQPGTGGLFF.

The V gene is TRBV4-1, the J gene TRBJ2-7; 7 bases line up with TRBD2. V trimming: 0 bases; J trimming: 2 bases; junction bases outside the gene matches: 4. Germline lookup yields CDR1 MGHRA and CDR2 YSYEKL. The CDR3 loop spans 15 amino acids. The CDR3 nucleotides are TGCGCCAGCAGCCAAGAGCGGGAGCAAACCTACGAGCAGTACTTC. It codes for CASSQEREQTYEQYF.

The V call is TRBV5-1, the J call TRBJ2-5, with 12 bases aligning to TRBD2. V trimming: 4 bases; J trimming: 5 bases; junction bases outside the gene matches: 12. CDR1 and CDR2 from the germline V gene are SGHRS and YFSETQ. This CDR3 is built from 17 residues. The CDR3 here is CASSLGASGGAVETQYF. CDR3 coding DNA: TGCGCCAGCAGCCTGGGGGCTAGCGGGGGGGCCGTCGAGACCCAGTACTTC.

This clone was seen just once. The chain links TRBV4-1 to TRBJ2-5, with 7 bases identical to TRBD2. The J call is in doubt because the DNA end fits TRBJ2-7 better. This CDR3 spans 15 amino acids. The V gene's germline CDR1 is MGHRA and CDR2 YSYEKL. The chain's CDR3 is CASSQDGTTTYEQYF. The CDR3 DNA reads as TGCGCCAGCAGCCAGGATGGGACTACTACCTACGAGCAGTACTTC.

V gene TRBV14 combines with J gene TRBJ2-7, with D possibly being TRBD1 (6 bases). The CDR3 length is 17 residues. Per germline, CDR1 SGHDN and CDR2 FVKESK. Trimming shortened V by 2 bases and J by 0 bases, and 17 bases separated the two germline ends. The CDR3: CASSQQQGSRSSYEQYF. The CDR3 region has the DNA TGTGCCAGCAGCCAACAACAGGGTTCCCGGAGCTCCTACGAGCAGTACTTC.

V and J are TRBV9 and TRBJ1-3; 9 positions agree with TRBD1. The CDR3 covers 17 residues. The J segment lost 2 bases and the V segment lost 0 bases, leaving 6 bases of the junction unmatched. Per germline, CDR1 SGDLS and CDR2 YYNGEE. CDR3 coding DNA: TGTGCCAGCAGCGTAGGGACAGGGGTAAGGGCTGGAAACACCATATATTTT. Translation: CASSVGTGVRAGNTIYF.

This chain connects TRBV11-2 to TRBJ2-7; D ambiguous. Germline values: CDR1 SGHAT, CDR2 FQNNGV. Trimming removed 1 base at V and 5 bases at J, with 9 bases between. The CDR3 sequence is 13 residues long. The CDR3, as DNA: TGTGCCAGCAGCTTAGCCCCCTTTAACGAGCAGTACTTC. This translates into CASSLAPFNEQYF.

CDR3 bases: TGTGCCAGCAGGATAGCGGGAGGGCCGATCGGGGAGCTGTTTTTT. Translating it yields CASRIAGGPIGELFF. This chain links TRBV7-2 with TRBJ2-2, with 11 bases identical to TRBD2. The CDR3 has 15 residues. Unmatched junction bases numbered 7, after V lost 6 bases and J lost 7 bases. Germline CDR1 is SGHTA and CDR2 is FQGNSA.

The chain recombines TRBV14 with TRBJ1-1; D is unresolved. V lost 1 base to trimming and J lost 3 bases, with 9 bases between them. CDR1 and CDR2 from the germline V gene are SGHDN and FVKESK. CDR3 length equals 14 residues. CDR3: CASSQVSGYTEAFF. CDR3 bases: TGTGCCAGCAGCCAAGTTTCAGGATACACTGAAGCTTTCTTT.

Details on this clone: One end of the junction does not line up with germline, which may come from a read error. The chain carries TRBV28 and TRBJ2-7, with D maybe TRBD2 (6 bases). The germline CDR1 and CDR2 sequences are MDHEN and SYDVKM. The CDR3 is 12 residues long. The CDR3 sequence is CASRGLTYGQYF. DNA for the CDR3: TGTGCCAGCAGGGGACTTACCTACGGGCAGTACTTC.

The chain is built from TRBV27 and TRBJ1-2, with 8 bases lining up with TRBD1. The CDR3 sequence is 14 residues long. Germline V CDR1 and CDR2: MNHEY, SMNVEV (reference sequence). V was clipped by 6 bases and J by 1 base; unmatched bases: 4. This CDR3 reads CASSRTGLNYGYTF. In DNA form, the CDR3 reads TGTGCCAGCAGCCGGACAGGGCTTAACTATGGCTACACCTTC.

This rearrangement joins TRBV6-5 to TRBJ2-5; 7 bases are a match to TRBD1. CDR1 MNHEY and CDR2 SVGAGI come from the germline V gene. The CDR3 is 14 amino acids. Trimming removed 5 bases from V and 5 bases from J; junction bases left unmatched: 8. DNA of the CDR3: TGTGCCAGCAGTCGACGACAGGGCGGGGAGACCCAGTACTTC. This translates into CASSRRQGGETQYF.

The V gene is TRBV30, the J gene TRBJ2-5; D may be TRBD2 (6 bases). Germline V gives CDR1 GTSNPN, CDR2 SVGIG (reference sequence). The CDR3 sequence is 13 residues long. V was cut by 2 bases and J by 2 bases, with 9 bases left in between. This CDR3 reads CAWSLGLQETQYF. DNA for the CDR3: TGTGCCTGGAGTCTGGGACTGCAAGAGACCCAGTACTTC.

V is TRBV7-2 and J is TRBJ2-7; weak D call: TRBD2 (7 bases). The ends were cut back, 5 bases at V and 2 bases at J, with 16 bases in the middle. The CDR3 runs to 15 residues. CDR1 SGHTA and CDR2 FQGNSA come from the germline V gene. The CDR3 nucleotides read TGTGCCAGCAGCCCATGGAGGGGGGGCCCCTACGAGCAGTACTTC. Protein: CASSPWRGGPYEQYF.

Only one count was recorded for this clone. The gene calls are TRBV4-3 and TRBJ2-4; TRBD1 matches at 10 bases. V shed 1 base and J 7 bases; nucleotides not matched to a gene: 1. The CDR3 runs 14 residues. Germline V CDR1 and CDR2: LGHNA, YSLEER. Written as DNA, the CDR3 is TGCGCCAGCAGCCAAGGGACAGGGGGTAACATTCAGTACTTC. Translated: CASSQGTGGNIQYF.